The 5 T cell receptor beta chains below all came from one sample that was sequenced in a study of T cells in Graves' hyperthyroidism and ophthalmopathy. Amplified TCR beta CDR3 regions came from RNA transcripts. The HTBI set primed first-round TCR CDR3 RT-PCR. Using its own MiXCR run on the multiplex PCR reads, TCRdb lists one record per CDR3 protein. The table records 350,000 or so distinct CDR3 sequences, over 15% of them present only once. The sample comprised blood. The receptors come from a woman in her forties or fifties with Graves' hyperthyroidism.

A note on this clonotype: A much larger clone is a single base away; this may be a read error. This rearrangement joins TRBV3-1 to TRBJ2-2; possible D gene TRBD2, 5 bases. This CDR3 has 16 amino acids. Per the germline V gene, CDR1 is LGHDT and CDR2 is YNNKEL (reference sequence). The CDR3 region is CASSQDPSSNTGELLF. The CDR3 DNA reads TGTGCCAGCAGCCAAGACCCGAGCTCGAACACCGGGGAGCTGCTTTTT. The entire variable domain, with the rest obtained from reference TRBV3-1 and TRBJ2-2, is as follows: DTAVSQTPKYLVTQMGNDKSIKCEQNLGHDTMYWYKQDSKKFLKIMFSYNNKELIINETVPNRFSPKSPDKAHLNLHINSLELGDSAVYFCASSQDPSSNTGELLFGEGSRLTVL.

This chain links TRBV4-2 with TRBJ2-1, with D hard to call. V shed 4 bases and J shed 4 bases, with 17 bases lying between them. The CDR3 spans 16 residues. Looked up from germline, CDR1 is LGHNA and CDR2 is YNFKEQ. This chain's CDR3 is CASSPPGRSTYNEQFF. CDR3 nucleotide sequence: TGTGCCAGCAGCCCCCCCGGAAGATCTACTTACAATGAGCAGTTCTTC.

This chain links TRBV20-1 with TRBJ1-1; D remains ambiguous. CDR1 and CDR2 from the germline V gene are DFQATT and SNEGSKA (reference sequence). The CDR3 is made up of 11 amino acids. V dropped 1 base and J dropped 11 bases, with 11 bases sitting between them. The DNA for the CDR3 is TGCAGTGCTAGAGGGGAAGAGATGGCTTTCTTT. This encodes CSARGEEMAFF.

This clonotype was observed at least ten times. The chain recombines TRBV2 with TRBJ1-1; D is unclear. The CDR3 covers 11 residues. Trimming shortened V by 5 bases and J by 5 bases, and 6 bases separated the two germline ends. CDR1 is SNHLY, CDR2 FYNNEI, per germline. This chain's CDR3 is CASSSGTEAFF. The DNA for the CDR3 is TGTGCCAGCAGTTCTGGGACTGAAGCTTTCTTT.

In the case of this clonotype: Since a much larger clone is just one base distant, this may be a read error. The V call is TRBV30, the J call TRBJ2-7; the D gene is possibly TRBD2 (5 bases). Per germline, CDR1 GTSNPN and CDR2 SVGIG (reference sequence). CDR3 length: 13 residues. CDR3 sequence reads: CAWSQRSSYGQYF. DNA for the CDR3: TGTGCCTGGTCCCAGCGGTCCTCCTACGGGCAGTACTTC.